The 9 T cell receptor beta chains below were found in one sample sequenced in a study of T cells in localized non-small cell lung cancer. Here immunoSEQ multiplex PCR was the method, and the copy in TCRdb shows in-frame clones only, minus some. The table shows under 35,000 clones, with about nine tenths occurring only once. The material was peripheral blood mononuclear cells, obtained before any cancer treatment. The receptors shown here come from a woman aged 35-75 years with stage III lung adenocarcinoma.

The CDR3 region has the DNA TGTGCCTGGAGTGTACGGGGCGGTTACGGCTACACCTTC. Encoded protein: CAWSVRGGYGYTF. The chain is built from TRBV30 and TRBJ1-2; D perhaps matches TRBD1 (5 bases). CDR3 size: 13 residues. Trimming shortened V by 0 bases and J by 8 bases, and 13 bases separated the two germline ends. The germline V gene encodes CDR1 GTSNPN and CDR2 SVGIG (reference sequence).

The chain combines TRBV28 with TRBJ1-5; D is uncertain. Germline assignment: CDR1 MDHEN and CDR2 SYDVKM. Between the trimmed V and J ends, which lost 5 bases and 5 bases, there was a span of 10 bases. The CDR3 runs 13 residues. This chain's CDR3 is CASSPTWDQPQHF. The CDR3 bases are TGTGCCAGCAGTCCTACTTGGGATCAGCCCCAGCATTTT.

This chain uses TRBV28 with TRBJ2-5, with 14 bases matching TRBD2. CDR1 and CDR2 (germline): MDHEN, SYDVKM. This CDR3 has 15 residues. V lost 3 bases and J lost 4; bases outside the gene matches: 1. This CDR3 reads CASSLGLAGVETQYF. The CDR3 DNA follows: TGTGCCAGCAGTTTGGGACTAGCGGGAGTAGAGACCCAGTACTTC.

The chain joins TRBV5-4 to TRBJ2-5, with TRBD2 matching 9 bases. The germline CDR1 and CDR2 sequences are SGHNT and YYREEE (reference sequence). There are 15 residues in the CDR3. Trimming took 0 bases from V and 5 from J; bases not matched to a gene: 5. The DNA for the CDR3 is TGTGCCAGCAGCTTGGGGGGACTAGCAAGGGAGACCCAGTACTTC. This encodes CASSLGGLARETQYF.

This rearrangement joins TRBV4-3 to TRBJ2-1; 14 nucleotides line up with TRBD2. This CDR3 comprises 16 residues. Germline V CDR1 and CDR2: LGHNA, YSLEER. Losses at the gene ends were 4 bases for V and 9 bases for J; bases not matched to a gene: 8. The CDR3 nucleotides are TGCGCCAGCAGCCTGACGGGGACTAGCGGGAGTTTTGAGCAGTTCTTC. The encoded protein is CASSLTGTSGSFEQFF.

The CDR3 DNA sequence: TGTGCCACCAGCAGAGAGTACGGTACGCAGTATTTT. It encodes CATSREYGTQYF. The rearrangement joins TRBV15 to TRBJ2-3; D gene unclear. This CDR3 spans 12 amino acids. The germline gives CDR1 LNHNV, CDR2 YYDKDF (reference sequence). Trimming removed 0 bases at V and 8 bases at J, with 6 bases between.

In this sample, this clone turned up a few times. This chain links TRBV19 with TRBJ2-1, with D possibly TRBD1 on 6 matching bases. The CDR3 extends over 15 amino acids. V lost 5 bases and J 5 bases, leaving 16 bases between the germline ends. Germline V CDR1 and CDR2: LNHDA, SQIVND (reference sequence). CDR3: CASSSSGQPHNEQFF. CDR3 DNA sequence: TGTGCCAGTAGTTCTTCCGGACAGCCTCACAATGAGCAGTTCTTC.

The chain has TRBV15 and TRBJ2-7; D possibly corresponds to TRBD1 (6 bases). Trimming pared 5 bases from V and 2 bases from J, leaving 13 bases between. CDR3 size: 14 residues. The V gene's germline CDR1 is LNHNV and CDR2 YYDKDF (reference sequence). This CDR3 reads CATSYPGAAYEQYF. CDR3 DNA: TGTGCCACCAGCTACCCAGGGGCGGCCTACGAGCAGTACTTC.

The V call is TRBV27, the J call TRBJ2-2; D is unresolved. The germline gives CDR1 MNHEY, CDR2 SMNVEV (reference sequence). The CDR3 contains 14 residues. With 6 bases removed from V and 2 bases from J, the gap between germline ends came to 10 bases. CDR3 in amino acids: CASSMTRNTGELFF. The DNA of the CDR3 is TGTGCCAGCAGCATGACACGAAACACCGGGGAGCTGTTTTTT.